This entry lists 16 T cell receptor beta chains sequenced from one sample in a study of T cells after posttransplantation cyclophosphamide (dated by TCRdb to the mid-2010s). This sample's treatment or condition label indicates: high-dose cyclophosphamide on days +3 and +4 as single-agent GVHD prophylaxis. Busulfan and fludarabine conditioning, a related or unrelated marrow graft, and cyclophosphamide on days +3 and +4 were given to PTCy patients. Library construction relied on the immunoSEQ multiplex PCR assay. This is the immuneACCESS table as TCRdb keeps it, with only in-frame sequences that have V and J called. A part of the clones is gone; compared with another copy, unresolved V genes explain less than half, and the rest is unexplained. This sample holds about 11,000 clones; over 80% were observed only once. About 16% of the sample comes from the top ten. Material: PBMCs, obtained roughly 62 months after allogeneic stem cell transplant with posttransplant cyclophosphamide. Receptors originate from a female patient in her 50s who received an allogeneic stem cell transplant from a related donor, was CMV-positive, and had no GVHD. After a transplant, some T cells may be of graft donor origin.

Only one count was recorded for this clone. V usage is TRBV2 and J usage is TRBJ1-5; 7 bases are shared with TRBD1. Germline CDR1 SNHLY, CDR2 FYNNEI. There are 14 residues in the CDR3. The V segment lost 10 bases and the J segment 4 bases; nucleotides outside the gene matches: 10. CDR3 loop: CATHRDSPNQPQHF. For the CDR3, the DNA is TGTGCCACCCATCGGGACAGCCCTAATCAGCCCCAGCATTTT.

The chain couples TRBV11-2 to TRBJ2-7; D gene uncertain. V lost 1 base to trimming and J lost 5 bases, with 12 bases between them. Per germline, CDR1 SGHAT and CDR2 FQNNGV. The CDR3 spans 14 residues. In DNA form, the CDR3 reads TGTGCCAGCAGCTTAGCGGGTGATTACCACGAGCAGTACTTC. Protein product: CASSLAGDYHEQYF.

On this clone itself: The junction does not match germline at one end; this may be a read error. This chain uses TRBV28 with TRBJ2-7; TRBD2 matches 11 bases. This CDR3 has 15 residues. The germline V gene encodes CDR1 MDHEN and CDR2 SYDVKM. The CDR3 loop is CASSLPSGRIYKQYF. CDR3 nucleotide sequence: TGTGCCAGCAGTTTGCCTAGCGGGAGGATCTACAAGCAGTACTTC.

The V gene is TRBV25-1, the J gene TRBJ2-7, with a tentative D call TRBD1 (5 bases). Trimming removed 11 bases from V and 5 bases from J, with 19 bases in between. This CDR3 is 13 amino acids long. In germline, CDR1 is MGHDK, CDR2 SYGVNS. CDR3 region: CAQRSAQGNEQYF. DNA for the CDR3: TGTGCCCAGAGGTCCGCCCAGGGCAACGAGCAGTACTTC.

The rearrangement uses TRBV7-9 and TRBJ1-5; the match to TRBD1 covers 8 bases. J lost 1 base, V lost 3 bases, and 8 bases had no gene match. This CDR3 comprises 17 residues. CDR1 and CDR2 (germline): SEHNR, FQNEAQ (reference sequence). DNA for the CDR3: TGTGCCAGCAGCTTTGGGGGGACAGGTTTCAGCAATCAGCCCCAGCATTTT. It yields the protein CASSFGGTGFSNQPQHF.

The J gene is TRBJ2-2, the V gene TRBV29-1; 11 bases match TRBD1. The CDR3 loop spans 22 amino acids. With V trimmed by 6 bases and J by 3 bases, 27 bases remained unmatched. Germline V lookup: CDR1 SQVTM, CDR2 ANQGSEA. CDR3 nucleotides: TGCAGCGTCGAGGGGGGACAGGGGGGAGGGCTAGCGGGCGCTGGGGACACCGGGGAGCTGTTTTTT. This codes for CSVEGGQGGGLAGAGDTGELFF.

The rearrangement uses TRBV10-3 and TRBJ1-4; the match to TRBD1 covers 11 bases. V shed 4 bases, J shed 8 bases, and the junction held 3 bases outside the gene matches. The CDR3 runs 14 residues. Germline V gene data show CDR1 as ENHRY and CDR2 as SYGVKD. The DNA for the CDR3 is TGTGCCATCAGTGGGACAGGGGGCCAAGAAAAACTGTTTTTT. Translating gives CAISGTGGQEKLFF.

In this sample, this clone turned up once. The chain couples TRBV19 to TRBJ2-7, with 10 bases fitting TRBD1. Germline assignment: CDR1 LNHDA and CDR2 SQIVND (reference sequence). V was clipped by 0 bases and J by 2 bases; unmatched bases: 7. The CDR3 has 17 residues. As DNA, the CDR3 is TGTGCCAGTAGTATAGATCGGCGGGACAGGGGTACCTACGAGCAGTACTTC. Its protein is CASSIDRRDRGTYEQYF.

In nucleotides, the CDR3 is TGTGCCAGTAGTATAGTAACCGGGACTGAAGCTTTCTTT. It yields the protein CASSIVTGTEAFF. The chain recombines TRBV19 with TRBJ1-1; D ambiguous. Looked up from germline, CDR1 is LNHDA and CDR2 is SQIVND (reference sequence). The CDR3 is made up of 13 amino acids. V was cut by 1 base and J by 5 bases, with 8 bases left in between.

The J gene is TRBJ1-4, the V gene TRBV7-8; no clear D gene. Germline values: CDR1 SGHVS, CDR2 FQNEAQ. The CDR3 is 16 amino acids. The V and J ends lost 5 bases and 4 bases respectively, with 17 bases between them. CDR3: CASSPGSFTFNEKLFF. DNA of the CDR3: TGTGCCAGCAGCCCCGGGTCCTTCACTTTTAATGAAAAACTGTTTTTT.

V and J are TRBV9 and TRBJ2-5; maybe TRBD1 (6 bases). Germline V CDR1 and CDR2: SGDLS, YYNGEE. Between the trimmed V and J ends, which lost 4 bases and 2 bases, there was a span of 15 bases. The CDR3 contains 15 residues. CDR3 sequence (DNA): TGTGCCAGCAGCCTTCAGGGGCAGGAGCAAGAGACCCAGTACTTC. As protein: CASSLQGQEQETQYF.

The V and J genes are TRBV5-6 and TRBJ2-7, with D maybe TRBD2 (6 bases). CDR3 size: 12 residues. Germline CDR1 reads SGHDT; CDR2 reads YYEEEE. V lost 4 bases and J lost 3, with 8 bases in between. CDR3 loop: CASSGGNYEQYF. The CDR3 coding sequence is TGTGCCAGCAGCGGCGGGAACTACGAGCAGTACTTC.

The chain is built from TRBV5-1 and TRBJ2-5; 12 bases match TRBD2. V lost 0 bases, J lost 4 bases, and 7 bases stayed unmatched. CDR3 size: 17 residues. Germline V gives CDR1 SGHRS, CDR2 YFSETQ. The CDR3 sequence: CASSLARTSGEGETQYF. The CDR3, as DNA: TGCGCCAGCAGCTTGGCCCGGACTAGCGGGGAGGGAGAGACCCAGTACTTC. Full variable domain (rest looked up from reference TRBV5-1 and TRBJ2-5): KAGVTQTPRYLIKTRGQQVTLSCSPISGHRSVSWYQQTPGQGLQFLFEYFSETQRNKGNFPGRFSGRQFSNSRSEMNVSTLELGDSALYLCASSLARTSGEGETQYFGPGTRLLVL.

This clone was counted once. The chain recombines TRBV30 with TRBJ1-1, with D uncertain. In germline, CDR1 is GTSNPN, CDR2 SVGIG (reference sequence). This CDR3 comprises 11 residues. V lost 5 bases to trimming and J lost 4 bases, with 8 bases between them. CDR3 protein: CAWEGSTEAFF. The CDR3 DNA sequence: TGTGCCTGGGAAGGGAGCACTGAAGCTTTCTTT.

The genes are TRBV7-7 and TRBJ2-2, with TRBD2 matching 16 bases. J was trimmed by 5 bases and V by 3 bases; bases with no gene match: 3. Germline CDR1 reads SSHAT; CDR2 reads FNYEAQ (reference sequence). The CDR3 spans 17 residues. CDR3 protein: CASSLGLAGGRTGELFF. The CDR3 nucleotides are TGTGCCAGCAGCTTGGGACTAGCGGGAGGGAGAACCGGGGAGCTGTTTTTT.

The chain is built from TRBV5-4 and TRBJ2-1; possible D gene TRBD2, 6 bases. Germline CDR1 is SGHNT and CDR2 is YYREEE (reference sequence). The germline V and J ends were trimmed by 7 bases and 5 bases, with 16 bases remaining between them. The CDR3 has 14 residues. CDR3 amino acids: CASGWVSGNNEQFF. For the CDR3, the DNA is TGTGCCAGCGGGTGGGTTAGCGGCAACAATGAGCAGTTCTTC.